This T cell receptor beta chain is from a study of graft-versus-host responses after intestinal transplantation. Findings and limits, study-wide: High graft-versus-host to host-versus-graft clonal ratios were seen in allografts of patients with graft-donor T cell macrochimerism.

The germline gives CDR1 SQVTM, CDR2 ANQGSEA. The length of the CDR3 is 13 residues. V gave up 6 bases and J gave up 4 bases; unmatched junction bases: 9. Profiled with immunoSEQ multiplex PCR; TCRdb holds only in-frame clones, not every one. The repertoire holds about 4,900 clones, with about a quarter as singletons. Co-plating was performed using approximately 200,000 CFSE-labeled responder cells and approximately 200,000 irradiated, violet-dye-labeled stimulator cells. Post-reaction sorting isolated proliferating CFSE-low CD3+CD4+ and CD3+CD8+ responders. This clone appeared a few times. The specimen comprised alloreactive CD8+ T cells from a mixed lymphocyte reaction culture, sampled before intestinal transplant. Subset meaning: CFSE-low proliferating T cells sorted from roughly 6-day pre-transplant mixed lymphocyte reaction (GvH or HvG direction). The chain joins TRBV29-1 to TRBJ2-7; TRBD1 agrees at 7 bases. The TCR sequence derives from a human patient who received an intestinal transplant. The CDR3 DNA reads TGCAGCGTAGAGGGACAGCTTACGTACGAGCAGTACTTC. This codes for CSVEGQLTYEQYF.